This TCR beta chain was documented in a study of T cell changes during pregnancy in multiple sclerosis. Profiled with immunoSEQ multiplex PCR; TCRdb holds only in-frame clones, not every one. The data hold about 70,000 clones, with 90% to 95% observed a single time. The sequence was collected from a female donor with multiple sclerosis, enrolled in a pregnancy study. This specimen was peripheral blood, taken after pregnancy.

The CDR3 DNA is TGCAGTGCGAATGGGCCAGATACGCAGTATTTT. It yields the protein CSANGPDTQYF. The V gene is TRBV20-1, the J gene TRBJ2-3; no clear D gene. Germline V lookup: CDR1 DFQATT, CDR2 SNEGSKA (reference sequence). Deletions cut 6 bases from V and 4 bases from J, with 8 bases between. The CDR3 has 11 amino acids.